A selection of T cell receptor beta chains follows, all from one sample in a study of blood T cell repertoires in COVID-19. The method was immunoSEQ multiplex PCR; TCRdb's version includes in-frame clones alone and lacks a portion of them. The table has roughly 150,000 clones, less than 80% seen once. Specimen: PBMCs or T cells enriched from blood (not recorded which). The receptors stem from a woman in her seventies in a cohort exposed to, infected with or recovered from COVID-19 (not recorded which). The CDR3 runs from the conserved cysteine through the conserved F or W. D genes are given only for firm matches.

cdr3_aa d_call j_call v_call
CASSQGFAYNEQFF . TRBJ2-1 TRBV6-2/TRBV6-3
CASRRIRDRVNEQFF TRBD1 TRBJ2-1 TRBV7-2
CASSTTRDTYSTEAFF . TRBJ1-1 TRBV19
CAISSGPTGYNEQFF . TRBJ2-1 TRBV10-3
CASSLVGGGVSEQFF TRBD2 TRBJ2-1 TRBV5-1
CASTKGQGAGNTIYF TRBD1 TRBJ1-3 TRBV19
CASSRDRQETQYF TRBD1 TRBJ2-5 TRBV6-5
CASSDRGQPQHF . TRBJ1-5 TRBV6-1
CATSSYGQGWTGELFF TRBD1 TRBJ2-2 TRBV15
CASSPSYRLNSPLHF . TRBJ1-6 TRBV7-9
CASSLDFGAGGPETQYF TRBD2 TRBJ2-5 TRBV11-3
CASSSHRDRPKETQYF TRBD1 TRBJ2-5 TRBV9
CASSLQQGYNSPLHF TRBD1 TRBJ1-6 TRBV7-6
CASSFGDGGVGPQHF . TRBJ1-5 TRBV5-1
CASSQSRGRPEAFF . TRBJ1-1 TRBV3-1/TRBV3-2
CASRSTYDSNQPQHF . TRBJ1-5 TRBV6-5